This note documents a single T cell receptor (beta chain) sequence. This clone showed up just a few times. Its antigen is unknown. No quality values exist for individual bases; no much larger clone is one base distant. This record comes from a study of cytomegalovirus exposure and HLA in healthy donors (dated by TCRdb to about 2017). Regarding the study in general: An earlier analysis of more than 550 of the donors reported over 250 Gb of sequence data and 117 million unique TCR beta sequences obtained from around 180 million T cells. Roughly 300 gigabases of sequencing data and tens of millions of unique TCR sequences made up an early release that covered several hundred HLA-typed donors. Of the 398 genotyped donors, about 80% fell in the genetic ancestry cluster associated with self-reported Caucasian donors. The study was designed to test whether signatures of past pathogen exposure could be identified by cataloging public T cell receptors. The T cell repertoires of under 750 subjects were profiled by immunosequencing and related to cytomegalovirus serostatus. Besides the first cohort of some 670 subjects, a separate validation cohort made up of about 120 different subjects was used. To predict cytomegalovirus infection status, the study brought together high-throughput TCR immunosequencing, statistical association of individual TCRs with disease status, and machine learning. A later analysis re-examined previously published TCR beta repertoires from around 670 donors and added high-resolution HLA genotyping to investigate patterns of TCR occurrence. The later analysis used no new phenotypic data to find candidate immune exposures, relying instead on TCR beta sequences and their occurrence across donors. To decide whether each TCR beta V gene segment behaved as functional or pseudogenic, an earlier analysis of nearly 600 of the donors relied on high-throughput TCR beta sequencing. Donor age, sex, ethnicity and CMV serostatus were collected together with the repertoire data. A later genetic analysis took genome-wide SNP genotypes for about 55% of the 666 donors and used that subset as a discovery cohort. Every discovery cohort repertoire had been produced on one sequencing platform. Class I and class II HLA loci were covered by the typing at four-digit resolution. Typing coverage differed by locus: A, B, C, DRB1 and DQB1 were typed in about 629-640 donors, DQA1 in about 500, DPA1 in over 600, and DPB1 in 400 to 490. Roughly 5 DR-DQ haplotypes were handled as single units for association and clustering because linkage in the cohort was strong. Among about 400 genotyped donors of the cohort, an average of approximately 220,000 unique TCR beta nucleotide sequences was sequenced per donor, of which roughly 18% were non-productive.

The research as a whole found: In a later analysis, TCR association rates were found to vary across HLA loci, with the most associated TCRs seen for DRB1 alleles and the fewest for HLA-C alleles. Strong co-occurrence of HLA alleles, especially DR and DQ, made assigning TCR associations to individual alleles difficult. Presence/absence analyses assumed roughly uniform sequencing depth across donors, an assumption that may not hold. A later genetic analysis associated a missense DCLRE1C variant with V-gene and J-gene trimming of TCR beta chains, and an independent cohort replicated the association. A later analysis reported that several top co-occurrence clusters appeared linked to parvovirus B19, influenza, CMV and Epstein-Barr virus. For the cohort, immune exposure information was limited to CMV serostatus. Some IMGT-functional V segments, including TRBV6-2 and TRBV6-3, could not be distinguished by the 87-base-pair reads and were therefore excluded. Linkage disequilibrium might explain the correlated functional status among segregating V segments, but an unknown experimental factor could not be excluded. A cluster of highly shared sequence variants was judged likely to be a technical artifact of the sequencing pipeline. In both the original and validation cohorts, the classifier was reported to diagnose cytomegalovirus status with high specificity and sensitivity. The cohort was sequenced for TCR beta chains only, and without alpha or paired-chain data the features that could be detected were limited. In vitro tests confirmed that a few of the cytomegalovirus-associated TCR beta chains recognize cytomegalovirus antigens. Because counts were too low, fewer than 20 rarely observed V segments, including chromosome 9 orphons, were excluded from the earlier analysis of a few hundred of the donors. In an earlier analysis of about 600 of the donors, most TCR beta V segments appeared in productive rearrangements about 90% or about 30% of the time, broadly matching IMGT annotations. In a later analysis, HLA-associated TCR beta chains showed more clonal expansion and lower generation probabilities than non-associated chains that were equally common. In the study, around 150 TCR beta chains were listed as associated with cytomegalovirus. In a later analysis, around 17,000 TCR beta sequences were associated with specific HLA alleles at a false discovery rate of 0.05. According to a later analysis, most CMV-associated TCR beta chains appeared to be HLA-restricted, and the HLA associations seemed to be driven largely by CMV exposure. Most TCR sequences were observed very rarely across donors, whereas some public TCRs were present in many individuals. According to the authors, the approach could potentially be generalized to other disease states and immunological phenotypes. A further reported finding was that TCR beta sequences accurately predicted the HLA-A and HLA-B alleles for most subjects in the first cohort. A later genetic analysis reported fewer N-insertions in productive TCRs among donors in an Asian-associated ancestry cluster than the roughly 620-donor mean. HLA typing was unavailable for some donors at each locus, so association tests used only the typed subset.

The library relied on the immunoSEQ multiplex PCR assay. A mixture of 60 forward primers for TCR Vbeta segments and 13 reverse primers for TCR Jbeta segments was used in the multiplex PCR. The CDR3 region of rearranged TCR beta genes was amplified from genomic DNA by a multiplex PCR assay. Amplified TCR beta libraries were sequenced as 87-base-pair reads on the Illumina HiSeq System. The paper's data handling went like this. Across the 600 to 700 repertoires, a later analysis counted roughly 84 million unique TCR beta chains, roughly 11 million of which were shared by at least two donors. A nearest-neighbor algorithm error-corrected the raw reads and collapsed the reads into unique sequences, merging closely related sequences to remove PCR and sequencing errors. To assign V, D and J gene segments, CDR3 sequences were aligned to IMGT reference sequences. For a sequence to be retained, a match of at least six nucleotides was required to both a V gene segment and a J gene segment. A rearrangement was called productive if the CDR3 had no stop codons and remained in frame with V and J, and every other rearrangement was called non-productive. CDR3 was defined by IMGT convention, running from the second conserved V-encoded cysteine to the conserved J-encoded phenylalanine. The earlier analysis of about 590 of the donors excluded sequences that lacked an unambiguous match to a single V gene segment. An earlier analysis of several hundred of the donors called V segments functional above 56.7% productive rearrangements and segregating when the between-donor standard deviation exceeded 5%. To diagnose cytomegalovirus status from the catalog of TCR beta chain sequences, a statistical classification framework was built. V and J gene assignment, in a later analysis, came from comparing TCR nucleotide sequences with IMGT/GENE-DB human TR gene sequences. A later analysis assigned CDR3 sequences and most-parsimonious VDJ recombination scenarios with the TCRdist pipeline. In a later analysis, each TCR beta chain was defined by its CDR3 amino acid sequence together with its V-gene family, and reads lacking a unique V-gene family were excluded. As a way to deal with suspected cross-contamination and a sequencing artifact, a later analysis dropped 450 to 600 nucleotide sequences that were highly shared and had low generation probability. A later analysis calculated a clonal expansion index for each public chain from normalized within-repertoire ranks of inferred template counts. In a later analysis, generation probabilities were computed using a VDJ recombination model fitted to out-of-frame rearrangements, and the results were checked against IGoR. Hypergeometric tests were used in a later analysis to score TCR-TCR, TCR-HLA and TCR-CMV co-occurrence, with a repertoire-size bias correction applied to the TCR pairs. A later analysis estimated false discovery rates by permuting HLA or CMV assignments 20 times. In a later analysis, co-occurring TCRs were grouped with DBSCAN, and TCRdist sequence similarity was added when clustering was performed within HLA-allele-positive subsets. Co-occurrence clustering excluded repertoires with fewer than 30,000 or more than 120,000 public chains, plus five with anomalous nucleotide sharing. This immuneACCESS table, as held by TCRdb, lists in-frame sequences with V and J called but not all clones. Of the missing ones, under half trace to an unresolved V gene in checked studies; the others have no known cause. The V and J calls and clone size are taken from that table; D and trimming were inferred from the DNA. The sample table lists some 140,000 clones, about four fifths of them with a count of one. In total, the top ten clones hold roughly 3.1% of the sample.

The germline V gene supplies CDR1 SGHRS and CDR2 YFSETQ. Trimming leaves V shorter by 0 bases and J shorter by 7 bases, with the junction holding 0 bases beyond the gene matches. From the cysteine up to the phenylalanine, the CDR3 has a length of 15 residues. Only the CDR3 DNA stays, 45 bases, in frame from base 1. The cohort comprised 666 healthy bone marrow donors. At the time of sampling, all cohort members were nominally healthy, though unrecorded immune exposures were likely present. The donor was CMV seronegative and belonged to the group of 352 seronegative cohort members. A peripheral blood sample was collected from each donor, and TCR beta sequencing was performed on peripheral blood mononuclear cells. Genomic DNA extraction from the blood cell samples was performed with the Qiagen DNeasy Blood Extraction Kit.

Sequencing used PBMCs. The chain joins TRBV5-1 to TRBJ2-1; the central 14 bases match TRBD2. This sequence was found in a young man in good health and CMV-seronegative. The DNA is as follows: TGCGCCAGCAGCTTGGGACTAGCGGGGGGGAATGAGCAGTTCTTC. This codes for CASSLGLAGGNEQFF. Full variable domain (CDR3 extended with the reference TRBV5-1 and TRBJ2-1 proteins): KAGVTQTPRYLIKTRGQQVTLSCSPISGHRSVSWYQQTPGQGLQFLFEYFSETQRNKGNFPGRFSGRQFSNSRSEMNVSTLELGDSALYLCASSLGLAGGNEQFFGPGTRLTVL.